This T cell receptor (beta chain) was identified during a study of CD8 T cells in Susac syndrome. CDR3 length: 12 residues. V was clipped by 4 bases and J by 8 bases, with 11 bases between them. In germline, CDR1 is MGHDK, CDR2 SYGVNS. RNA in amounts of roughly 0.45 to 1 ug was reverse transcribed with random hexamers. TCR beta CDR3 was amplified by immunoSEQ covering 54 Vbeta and 13 Jbeta. In TCRdb, the immunoSEQ multiplex PCR reads were re-called with MiXCR into one record per CDR3 protein. Found here are about 300,000 distinct CDR3 sequences, 90% to 95% of them singletons; the top ten hold approximately 0.065%. Sequencing of TCR beta was performed on blood CD8+ and CD4+ T cells.

Input material: CD4+ T cells from PBMCs. This TCR was sampled from a human donor with multiple sclerosis. V usage is TRBV25-1 and J usage is TRBJ1-2, with D possibly TRBD1 on 6 matching bases. The chain's CDR3 is CASSAKTGGYTF. The CDR3 DNA follows: TGTGCCAGCAGTGCCAAAACAGGGGGCTACACCTTC.